This T cell receptor (beta chain) was documented in a study of blood T cells in healthy people across ages. Broader study findings: Possibly, changes in expanded clonotypes were confounded because donor CMV status was unknown. Per million T cells, the diversity of TCR beta decreased roughly linearly as age advanced. It was the long-lived donors that had more naive CD4+ cells and higher diversity than aged donors.

On this clonotype: Its antigen remains unidentified.

For the second PCR, which ran for 7 to 11 cycles, a sample-barcoded 5' primer and a J-beta primer mix were used. Per sample, CDR3-containing paired-end reads numbered at least 2.5 million. One entry per CDR3 protein, called by TCRdb with MiXCR from the 5' RACE reads. The sample records more than 650,000 distinct CDR3 sequences, around half being singletons. This receptor was taken from a man older than 75 in good health. The sample comprised blood.

CDR3 protein: CASSATSGRIGETQYF. CDR3 coding DNA: TGCGCCAGCAGCGCGACTAGCGGGAGAATCGGGGAGACCCAGTACTTC. The genes are TRBV5-1 and TRBJ2-5, with 12 bases aligning to TRBD2. Germline CDR1 and CDR2: SGHRS and YFSETQ. The V segment lost 4 bases and the J segment 5 bases; nucleotides outside the gene matches: 9. The CDR3 contains 16 residues.